The source of this TCR beta chain is a study of blood T cell repertoires in COVID-19. Libraries were prepared by immunoSEQ multiplex PCR; TCRdb keeps only in-frame clonotypes and omits some of them. The table shows approximately 450,000 clones, with around 89% occurring only once. Germline-derived CDR1 and CDR2 are ENHRY and SYGVKD. CDR3 length: 17 residues. V trimming: 0 bases; J trimming: 6 bases; junction bases outside the gene matches: 12. The specimen sequenced was peripheral blood. The sequence was obtained from a woman between 25 and 40 years old with acute or convalescent COVID-19. The rearrangement links TRBV10-3 to TRBJ2-3, with TRBD1 identical over 7 bases. CDR3 amino acids: CAISESLSDRKSDTQYF. The CDR3, as DNA: TGTGCCATCAGTGAGTCCCTCTCGGACAGGAAGTCGGATACGCAGTATTTT.